This entry describes one T cell receptor (beta chain). The antigen is unknown. These data belong to a study of cytomegalovirus exposure and HLA in healthy donors. Broader study findings: Fewer N-insertions than the roughly 670-donor mean were reportedly shown by an Asian-associated ancestry cluster in a later analysis.

PCR was performed using 60 Vbeta and 13 Jbeta primers. Profiled with immunoSEQ multiplex PCR; TCRdb holds only in-frame clones, not every one. The sample has about 180,000 clones, 80% seen once. The CDR3 consists of 13 residues. Per the germline V gene, CDR1 is MNHEY and CDR2 is SVGAGI. V was pared by 6 bases and J by 6 bases, with 15 bases between. This chain joins TRBV6-5 and TRBJ2-7; D might be TRBD2 (5 bases). The TCR sequence derives from a girl aged 5 to 17 in good health and CMV-seropositive. Sequenced material: PBMCs. The chain's CDR3 is CASSLGTAGEQYF. CDR3 bases: TGTGCCAGCAGCCTGGGTACCGCGGGCGAGCAGTACTTC.